A single T cell receptor (beta chain) is shown here with its context. This sample was included in a study of blood T cell repertoires in COVID-19. Authors' data handling: Reference gene primer amplification in the assay estimated nucleated cell counts. Profiled with immunoSEQ multiplex PCR; TCRdb holds only in-frame clones, not every one. The V and J calls and clone size were taken over from that table, and D and trimming were inferred from the DNA. The sample lists some 260,000 clones; roughly 85% were seen once. The CDR3 spans 20 residues. Trimming took 8 bases from V and 5 from J; bases not matched to a gene: 24. Per the germline V gene, CDR1 is SNHLY and CDR2 is FYNNEI.

Specimen: peripheral blood. This TCR came from a woman aged 18-35 years with acute or convalescent COVID-19. The chain couples TRBV2 to TRBJ2-1; the match to TRBD2 covers 10 bases. The CDR3 sequence: CASGRAHLLAGLGGNNEQFF. The CDR3 region has the DNA TGTGCCAGCGGTAGGGCGCACCTACTAGCGGGATTGGGGGGTAACAATGAGCAGTTCTTC. Together with reference TRBV2 and TRBJ2-1, the CDR3 gives the full variable domain: EPEVTQTPSHQVTQMGQEVILRCVPISNHLYFYWYRQILGQKVEFLVSFYNNEISEKSEIFDDQFSVERPDGSNFTLKIRSTKLEDSAMYFCASGRAHLLAGLGGNNEQFFGPGTRLTVL.